These 9 T cell receptor beta chains share one sample of origin, sequenced in a study of blood T cell repertoires in COVID-19. Clones were sequenced by immunoSEQ multiplex PCR, and TCRdb holds only the in-frame ones, with some missing. The table has 210,000 or so clones, roughly 80% seen once. Sequencing used PBMCs or T cells enriched from blood (not recorded which). These receptors originate from a man aged 60 to 69 who had recovered from COVID-19.

This chain uses TRBV4-3 with TRBJ2-7, with D perhaps matching TRBD1 (5 bases). Germline V lookup: CDR1 LGHNA, CDR2 YSLEER. V was trimmed by 1 base and J by 5 bases, leaving 15 bases between them. The CDR3 runs to 15 residues. CDR3 in amino acids: CASSQGSGYVDEQYF. For the CDR3, the DNA is TGCGCCAGCAGCCAAGGATCAGGGTATGTGGACGAGCAGTACTTC.

A single count supports this clone. V gene TRBV7-2 combines with J gene TRBJ2-3, with TRBD1 as a possible D gene (5 bases). The length of the CDR3 is 15 residues. Trimming took 3 bases from V and 4 from J, leaving 14 bases between them. Germline values: CDR1 SGHTA, CDR2 FQGNSA. This chain's CDR3 is CASSFNQGGADTQYF. The CDR3 coding sequence is TGTGCCAGCAGCTTCAACCAGGGTGGCGCAGATACGCAGTATTTT.

The chain recombines TRBV7-6 with TRBJ2-7; weak D call: TRBD2 (5 bases). Germline V gene lookup returns CDR1 SGHVS and CDR2 FNYEAQ. The CDR3 has 12 residues. Trimming took off 1 base at V and 8 bases at J, with 9 bases between the two ends. The CDR3 nucleotides are TGTGCCAGCAGCTTAGGGCCCGGGAAGCAGTACTTC. Protein sequence: CASSLGPGKQYF.

The rearrangement joins TRBV19 to TRBJ2-6, with D unresolved. V shed 3 bases and J shed 0 bases, with 6 bases lying between them. The CDR3 is made up of 15 amino acids. CDR1 is LNHDA, CDR2 SQIVND, per germline (reference sequence). Written as DNA, the CDR3 is TGTGCCAGTAGTATTATCTACTCTGGGGCCAACGTCCTGACTTTC. Amino acid sequence: CASSIIYSGANVLTF.

The chain couples TRBV19 to TRBJ2-1; 9 nucleotides align to TRBD1. The CDR3 length is 15 residues. V lost 3 bases to trimming and J lost 7 bases; unmatched junction nucleotides: 7. Germline V gene sequence: CDR1 LNHDA, CDR2 SQIVND (reference sequence). As DNA, the CDR3 is TGTGCCAGTAGTATCCCGACAGGGGGAGGTAATGAGCAGTTCTTC. Protein sequence: CASSIPTGGGNEQFF.

This chain links TRBV4-3 with TRBJ2-1; D call uncertain. Germline V gene data show CDR1 as LGHNA and CDR2 as YSLEER. Trimming took off 0 bases at V and 5 bases at J, with 11 bases between the two ends. The CDR3 is 15 amino acids. CDR3 in DNA: TGCGCCAGCAGCCAAGATTCACTCGCTCACAATGAGCAGTTCTTC. This codes for CASSQDSLAHNEQFF.

The rearrangement joins TRBV2 to TRBJ1-1; 9 bases align to TRBD1. The V gene's germline CDR1 is SNHLY and CDR2 FYNNEI. The CDR3 is made up of 15 amino acids. V shed 5 bases and J 2 bases; nucleotides not matched to a gene: 6. This CDR3 is CASSYLQGANTEAFF. CDR3 DNA sequence: TGTGCCAGCAGTTACTTACAGGGGGCAAACACTGAAGCTTTCTTT.

The J gene is TRBJ1-6, the V gene TRBV9, with 10 nucleotides matching TRBD1. The CDR3 has 15 amino acids. V gave up 2 bases and J gave up 8 bases; unmatched junction bases: 4. CDR1 and CDR2 from the germline V gene are SGDLS and YYNGEE. CDR3 DNA: TGTGCCAGCAGCGTGGGGGACAGGGGATATTCACCCCTCCACTTT. Translated, it gives CASSVGDRGYSPLHF.

The rearrangement uses TRBV5-1 and TRBJ2-1; TRBD2 matches at 10 bases. Germline V gives CDR1 SGHRS, CDR2 YFSETQ. The CDR3 length is 14 residues. The V segment lost 2 bases and the J segment 9 bases; nucleotides outside the gene matches: 5. CDR3 nucleotide sequence: TGCGCCAGCAGCTTCAGCGGGGGGGCTTTTGAGCAGTTCTTC. Its translation is CASSFSGGAFEQFF.